This T cell receptor beta chain was captured by sequencing in a study of shared clonotypes between healthy human individuals. Those who donated, Caucasian adults without exception, all lived in Nashville, Tennessee. For genomic DNA, unsorted samples relied on tens of millions of PBMCs. The CDR3 is 15 amino acids. Per the germline V gene, CDR1 is ENHRY and CDR2 is SYGVKD. The J segment lost 2 bases and the V segment lost 6 bases, leaving 9 bases of the junction unmatched. Repertoires were generated with immunoSEQ multiplex PCR, while TCRdb's copy carries only in-frame clones and drops some. This sample has some 450,000 clones; roughly three quarters occur once, and the top ten carry around 12%. Regarding the study as a whole: Expectations were that clonotype sharing among donors would be affected by sequencing depth.

The table lists this clone with a count of one. Antigen: not known. The receptor's source is a woman in her 40s in good health. Some clones in this sample may be carry-over from other donors' samples. The sample comprised PBMCs. J is TRBJ2-7 and V is TRBV10-3; 8 bases are shared with TRBD2. CDR3 loop: CAISPGREEPYEQYF. DNA for the CDR3: TGTGCCATCAGCCCGGGGCGGGAGGAACCCTACGAGCAGTACTTC.